This T cell receptor (beta chain) was recovered during a study of T cell responses to AZD1222 COVID-19 vaccine. Comments on this clone: Its cognate antigen is unknown.

Notes on the study in general: Baseline seropositivity occurred in only a handful of AZD1222 recipients. After two AZD1222 doses, spike-specific TCR breadth and depth rose versus day 0.

Trimming pared 3 bases from V and 5 bases from J, leaving 4 bases between. Germline V gene sequence: CDR1 DFQATT, CDR2 SNEGSKA (reference sequence). This CDR3 is built from 10 residues. TCRdb keeps only in-frame clones here, not all; method: immunoSEQ multiplex PCR. The repertoire includes fewer than 200,000 clones, more than 80% of them detected once, and approximately 4% sits in the top ten. This specimen was peripheral blood, taken 28 days after the second dose of the MenACWY control vaccine. This TCR derives from an adult who received the MenACWY meningococcal vaccine as a control. The V and J genes are TRBV20-1 and TRBJ2-5; D is uncertain. CDR3 region: CSASLETQYF. Here the CDR3 DNA reads TGCAGTGCTAGTTTGGAGACCCAGTACTTC.